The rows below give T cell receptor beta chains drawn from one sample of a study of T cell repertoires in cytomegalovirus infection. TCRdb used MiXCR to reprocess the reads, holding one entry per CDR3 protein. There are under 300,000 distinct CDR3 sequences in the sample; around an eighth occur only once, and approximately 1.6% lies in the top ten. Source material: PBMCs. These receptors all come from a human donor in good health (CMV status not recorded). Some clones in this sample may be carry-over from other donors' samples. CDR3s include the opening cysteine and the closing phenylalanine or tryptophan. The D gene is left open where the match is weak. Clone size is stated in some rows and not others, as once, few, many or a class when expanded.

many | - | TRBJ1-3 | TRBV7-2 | TGTGCCAGCAGCTTAGCGCGGAGGGGGAGCGGAAACACCATATATTTT | CASSLARRGSGNTIYF
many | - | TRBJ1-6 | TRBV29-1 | TGCAGCGTGTGGAAGGACGGAGGGAATTCACCCCTCCACTTT | CSVWKDGGNSPLHF
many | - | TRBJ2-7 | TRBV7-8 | TGTGCCAGCAGCTTTATAGGCCGACACGAGCAGTACTTC | CASSFIGRHEQYF
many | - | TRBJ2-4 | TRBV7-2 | TGTGCCAGCAGCCGGGGGCGGATAGCCAAAAACATTCAGTACTTC | CASSRGRIAKNIQYF
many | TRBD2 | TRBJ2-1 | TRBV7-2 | TGTGCCAGCAGGATGCTGGGGAGGGCCATGGATGAGCAGTTCTTC | CASRMLGRAMDEQFF
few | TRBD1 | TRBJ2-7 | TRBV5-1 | TGCGCCAGCAGACCGGGGACAGGGGTCGAGCAGTACTTC | CASRPGTGVEQYF
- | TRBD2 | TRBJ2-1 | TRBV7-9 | TGTGCCAGCAGCTTAGGGGACAGGGCACTAGCGGGAGAGGGTGAGCAGTTCTTC | CASSLGDRALAGEGEQFF
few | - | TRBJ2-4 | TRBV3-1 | TGTGCCAGCAGCCAAGACAGTGCGGGCACAAACATTCAGTACTTC | CASSQDSAGTNIQYF
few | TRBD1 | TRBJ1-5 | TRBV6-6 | TGTGCCAGCAGATTGGACAGGGAAGTCCAGCCCCAGCATTTT | CASRLDREVQPQHF
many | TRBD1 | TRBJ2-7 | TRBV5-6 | TGTGCCAGCAGCTACATAGACAGGGCAGCCTACGAGCAGTACTTC | CASSYIDRAAYEQYF
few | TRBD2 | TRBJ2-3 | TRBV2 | TGTGCCAGCAGCCCTCGGGGGGTGGGTACGCAGTATTTT | CASSPRGVGTQYF
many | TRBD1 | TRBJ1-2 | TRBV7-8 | TGTGCCAGCAGCTTAGGGGACAGTTCCTATGGCTACACCTTC | CASSLGDSSYGYTF
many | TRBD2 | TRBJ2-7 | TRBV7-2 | TGTGCCAGCAGCTTCGGACTAGCGGGGAGCTACGAGCAGTACTTC | CASSFGLAGSYEQYF
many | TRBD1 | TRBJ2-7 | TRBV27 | TGTGCCAGCAGTTTATCGACTCCAGGGGGCTTGTACGAGCAGTACTTC | CASSLSTPGGLYEQYF
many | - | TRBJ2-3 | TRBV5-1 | TGCGCCAGCAGCCCTGGAGGGAGCCGGGATACGCAGTATTTT | CASSPGGSRDTQYF
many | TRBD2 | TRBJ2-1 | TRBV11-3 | TGTGCCAGCAGCGTGACTAGCGCCAATGAGCAGTTCTTC | CASSVTSANEQFF
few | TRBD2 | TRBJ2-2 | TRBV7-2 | TGTGCCAGCACCCCCCGCGGGGGGGCGCTATCCGGGGAGCTGTTTTTT | CASTPRGGALSGELFF
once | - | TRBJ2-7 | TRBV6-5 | TGTGCCAGCAGTTTACTCCAGGGGGGGGGCGAGCAGTACTTC | CASSLLQGGGEQYF
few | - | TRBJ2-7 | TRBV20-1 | TGCAGTGCTAGAGATGGAAGCGGTTGGAAGCAGTACTTC | CSARDGSGWKQYF
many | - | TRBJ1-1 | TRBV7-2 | TGTGCCAGCTGCTTGGGGGGGGTGAACACTGAAGCTTTCTTT | CASCLGGVNTEAFF
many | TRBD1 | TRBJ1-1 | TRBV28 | TGTGCCAGCAGCCGTGGGGACAGGGGCAGGAGAAACACTGAAGCTTTCTTT | CASSRGDRGRRNTEAFF
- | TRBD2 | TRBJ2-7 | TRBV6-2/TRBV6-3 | TGTGCCAGCAGCCCTCTACTAGCGGTGGGGGGATACGAGCAGTACTTC | CASSPLLAVGGYEQYF
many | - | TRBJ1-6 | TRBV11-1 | TGTGCCAGCAGCTTACTCGTCGGTGGTTCACCCCTCCACTTT | CASSLLVGGSPLHF
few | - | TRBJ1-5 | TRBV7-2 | TGTGCCAGCAGCTTAGGAGGGGAGGTCCAGCCCCAGCATTTT | CASSLGGEVQPQHF
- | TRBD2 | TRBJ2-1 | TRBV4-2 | TGTGCCAGCAGTTACGGGACTAGCGGCCACAATGAGCAGTTCTTC | CASSYGTSGHNEQFF
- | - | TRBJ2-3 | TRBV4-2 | TGTGCCAGCAGCCCGGACAGCTCCACAGATACGCAGTATTTT | CASSPDSSTDTQYF
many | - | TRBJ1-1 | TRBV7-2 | TGTGCCAGCAGCGTCGGTACGGGGAGGCGGGCTTTCTTT | CASSVGTGRRAFF
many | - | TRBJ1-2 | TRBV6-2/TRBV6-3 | TGTGCCACCGAGCATACGGGCGCGCATGGCTACACCTTC | CATEHTGAHGYTF